These T cell receptor beta chains were read from a single sample in a study of technical replicates of blood from a few donors. Method: immunoSEQ multiplex PCR; TCRdb's copy keeps in-frame clones and lacks some. This table has some 79,000 clones, approximately 92% appearing once. Sequencing was done on a sample of T cells isolated from PBMCs. Every receptor here comes from a human donor in good health. Some clones in this sample may be carry-over from other donors' samples. Both conserved end residues are part of each CDR3. A D gene is named only where the DNA matches it firmly. The size of a clone is reported for some rows only, either as once, few or many, or as a class for expanded clones.

-,TRBJ1-1,TRBV2,-,TGTGCCAGCAGCGAACAGGGTAACACTGAAGCTTTCTTT,CASSEQGNTEAFF
TRBD1,TRBJ1-4,TRBV4-1,-,TGCGCCAGCAGCGATACAGGGGCCCGGGACGCAAAGGAAAAACTGTTTTTT,CASSDTGARDAKEKLFF
-,TRBJ2-7,TRBV7-9,-,TGTGCCAGCAGCTTAGCCCAGGGTTCTCGCTACGAGCAGTACTTC,CASSLAQGSRYEQYF
TRBD2,TRBJ2-3,TRBV4-2,-,TGTGCCAGCAGCCAATTTTCGACTAGCCCCTTCACAGATACGCAGTATTTT,CASSQFSTSPFTDTQYF
TRBD2,TRBJ2-1,TRBV7-6,once,TGTGCCAGCAGCTTTAGCGGGAGTTACAATGAGCAGTTCTTC,CASSFSGSYNEQFF
TRBD1,TRBJ2-1,TRBV19,-,TGTGCCAGTAAAATCGACTTCGGACAGGGCTACAATGAGCAGTTCTTC,CASKIDFGQGYNEQFF
-,TRBJ2-7,TRBV27,-,TGTGCCAGCAACGCTCGAGCCTACGAGCAGTACTTC,CASNARAYEQYF
-,TRBJ1-5,TRBV6-6,-,TGTGCCAGCAGTTATATTTCCGGTCAGCCCCAGCATTTT,CASSYISGQPQHF
TRBD2,TRBJ2-1,TRBV30,-,TGTGCCTGGAGCCCTAGCGGGAGCGATGAGCAGTTCTTC,CAWSPSGSDEQFF
-,TRBJ1-3,TRBV11-2,-,TGTGCCAGCAGCTTACCAGGATTAACTGGAAACACCATATATTTT,CASSLPGLTGNTIYF
-,TRBJ1-2,TRBV5-1,-,TGCGCCAGCAGCTTGGGGGGTAAAGGGGCCCATGGCTACACCTTC,CASSLGGKGAHGYTF
TRBD1,TRBJ1-2,TRBV5-8,-,TGTGCCAGCAGCGGCCGGGACAGGGGAGGGGATGGCTACACCTTC,CASSGRDRGGDGYTF
-,TRBJ2-3,TRBV27,-,TGTGCCAGCAGCCTACAGGGCCTGAGCACAGATACGCAGTATTTT,CASSLQGLSTDTQYF
-,TRBJ1-4,TRBV6-5,-,TGTGCCAGCAGTAGACAGGTCGCAACTAATGAAAAACTGTTTTTT,CASSRQVATNEKLFF
-,TRBJ2-2,TRBV19,-,TGTGCCGGAGGGACAGTATCCACCGGGGAGCTGTTTTTT,CAGGTVSTGELFF
TRBD1,TRBJ1-5,TRBV12-5,-,TGTGCTAGTGGTTCCCAACTCGGACAGGGAAGAGACAATCAGCCCCAGCATTTT,CASGSQLGQGRDNQPQHF
TRBD2,TRBJ2-1,TRBV19,once,TGTGCCAGTAGTAGGGGACTAGCGGGAGTCAATGAGCAGTTCTTC,CASSRGLAGVNEQFF
-,TRBJ2-7,TRBV6-6,-,TGTGCCAGCAGAATAGGGGAAAGACACGAGCAGTACTTC,CASRIGERHEQYF
-,TRBJ2-6,TRBV19,-,TGTGCCAGTATATTATCCTCGCAGGGTTCTGGGGCCAACGTCCTGACTTTC,CASILSSQGSGANVLTF
TRBD1,TRBJ2-2,TRBV30,-,TGTGCCTGGAGACCAGGGACAGCGCCCACCGGGGAGCTGTTTTTT,CAWRPGTAPTGELFF
TRBD1,TRBJ1-1,TRBV5-4,-,TGTGCCAGCAGTCCGCAGGGGGCCCCAGGTTACACTGAAGCTTTCTTT,CASSPQGAPGYTEAFF
TRBD2,TRBJ2-1,TRBV2,-,TGTGCCAGCAGTGAGAGGACTAGCGGGAGTGTAGAGCAGTTCTTC,CASSERTSGSVEQFF
TRBD2,TRBJ2-7,TRBV27,-,TGTGCCAGCACTAGAGGACTAGCGGGTTACTACGAGCAGTACTTC,CASTRGLAGYYEQYF
-,TRBJ1-2,TRBV9,-,TGTGCCAGCAGCGACAACAGAGGCTACACCTTC,CASSDNRGYTF
-,TRBJ1-2,TRBV5-1,-,TGCGCCAGCACAGAAGGGGATGGCTACACCTTC,CASTEGDGYTF
TRBD2,TRBJ2-7,TRBV29-1,once,TGCAGCGTTGAGGGACTAGCGGGAGGCGAGCAGTACTTC,CSVEGLAGGEQYF